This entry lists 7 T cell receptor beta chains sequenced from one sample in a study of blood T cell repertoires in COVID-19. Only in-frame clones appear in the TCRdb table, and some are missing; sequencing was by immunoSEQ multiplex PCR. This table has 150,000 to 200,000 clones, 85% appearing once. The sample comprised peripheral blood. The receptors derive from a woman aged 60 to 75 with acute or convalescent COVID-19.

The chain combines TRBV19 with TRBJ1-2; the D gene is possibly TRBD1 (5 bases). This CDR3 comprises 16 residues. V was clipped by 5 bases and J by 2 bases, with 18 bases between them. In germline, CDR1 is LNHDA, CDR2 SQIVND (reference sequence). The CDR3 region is CASSRSSGLQNYGYTF. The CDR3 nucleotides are TGTGCCAGTAGTCGGTCTTCAGGGTTACAGAACTATGGCTACACCTTC.

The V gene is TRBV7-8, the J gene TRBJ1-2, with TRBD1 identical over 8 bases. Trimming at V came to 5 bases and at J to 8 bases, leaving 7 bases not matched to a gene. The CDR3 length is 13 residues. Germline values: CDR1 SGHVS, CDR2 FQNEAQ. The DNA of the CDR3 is TGTGCCAGCAGCCGACAGGGGAATGGGGGCTACACCTTC. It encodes CASSRQGNGGYTF.

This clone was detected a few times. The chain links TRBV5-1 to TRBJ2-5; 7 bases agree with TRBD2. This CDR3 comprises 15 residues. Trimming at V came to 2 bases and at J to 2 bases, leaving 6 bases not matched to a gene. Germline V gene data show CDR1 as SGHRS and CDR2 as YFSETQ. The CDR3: CASSFGGGLQETQYF. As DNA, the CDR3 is TGCGCCAGCAGCTTTGGGGGAGGGCTTCAAGAGACCCAGTACTTC.

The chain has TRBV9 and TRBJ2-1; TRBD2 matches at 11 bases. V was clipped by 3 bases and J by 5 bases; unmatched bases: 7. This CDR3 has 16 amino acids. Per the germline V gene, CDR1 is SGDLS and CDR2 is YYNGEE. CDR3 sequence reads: CASSAMPGLADNEQFF. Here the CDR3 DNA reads TGTGCCAGCAGCGCCATGCCGGGACTAGCGGACAATGAGCAGTTCTTC.

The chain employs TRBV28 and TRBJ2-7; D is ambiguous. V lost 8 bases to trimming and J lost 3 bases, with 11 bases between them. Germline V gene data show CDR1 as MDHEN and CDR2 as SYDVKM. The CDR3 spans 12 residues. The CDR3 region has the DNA TGTGCCAGCCGTGGCACCCTCTACGAGCAGTACTTC. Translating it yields CASRGTLYEQYF.

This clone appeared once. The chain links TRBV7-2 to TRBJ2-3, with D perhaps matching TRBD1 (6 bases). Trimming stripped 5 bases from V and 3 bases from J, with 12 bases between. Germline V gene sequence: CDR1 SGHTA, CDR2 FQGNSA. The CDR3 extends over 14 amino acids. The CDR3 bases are TGTGCCAGCAGCATACAGGGCGGGACAGATACGCAGTATTTT. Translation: CASSIQGGTDTQYF.

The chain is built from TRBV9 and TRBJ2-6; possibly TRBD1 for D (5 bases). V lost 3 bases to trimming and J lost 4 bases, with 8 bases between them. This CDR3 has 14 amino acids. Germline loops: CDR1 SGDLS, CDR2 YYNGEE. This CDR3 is CASSGRAGANVLTF. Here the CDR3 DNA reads TGTGCCAGCAGCGGCAGGGCGGGGGCCAACGTCCTGACTTTC.